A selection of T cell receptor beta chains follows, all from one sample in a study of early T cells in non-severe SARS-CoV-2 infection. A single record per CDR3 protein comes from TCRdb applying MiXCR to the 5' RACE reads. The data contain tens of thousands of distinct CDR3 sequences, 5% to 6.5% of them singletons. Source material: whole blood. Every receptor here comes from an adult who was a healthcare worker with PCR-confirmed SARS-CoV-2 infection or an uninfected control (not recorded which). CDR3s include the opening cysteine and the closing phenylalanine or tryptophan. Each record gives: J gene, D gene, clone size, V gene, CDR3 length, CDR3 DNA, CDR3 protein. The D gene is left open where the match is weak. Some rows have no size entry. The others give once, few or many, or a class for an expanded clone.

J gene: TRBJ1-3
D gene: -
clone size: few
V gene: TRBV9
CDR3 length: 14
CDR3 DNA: TGTGCCAGCACCCGCGGGGACTCTGGAAACACCATATATTTT
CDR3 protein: CASTRGDSGNTIYF

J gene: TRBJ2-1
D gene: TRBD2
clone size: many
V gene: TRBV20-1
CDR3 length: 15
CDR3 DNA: TGCAGTGCTAGAGGTAGCGGGATGGCCTACAATGAGCAGTTCTTC
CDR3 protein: CSARGSGMAYNEQFF

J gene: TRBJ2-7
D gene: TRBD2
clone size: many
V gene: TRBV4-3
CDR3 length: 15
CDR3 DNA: TGCGCCAGCAGCCAAGATGGGGGAGGGGATAACGAGCAGTACTTC
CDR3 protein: CASSQDGGGDNEQYF

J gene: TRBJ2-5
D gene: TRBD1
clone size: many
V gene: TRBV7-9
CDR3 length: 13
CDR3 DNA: TGTGCCAGCAGCCTCGGGACAGCGGAGACCCAGTACTTC
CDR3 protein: CASSLGTAETQYF

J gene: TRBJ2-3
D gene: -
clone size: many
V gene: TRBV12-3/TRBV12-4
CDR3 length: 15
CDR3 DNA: TGTGCCAGCAGTAGGGGAGGACAGGGCACAGATACGCAGTATTTT
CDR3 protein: CASSRGGQGTDTQYF

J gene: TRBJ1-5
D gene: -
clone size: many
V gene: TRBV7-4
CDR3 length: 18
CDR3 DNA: TGTGCCAGCAGCTTAGCGGTCTCAGGGAGTAATAGCAATCAGCCCCAGCATTTT
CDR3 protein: CASSLAVSGSNSNQPQHF

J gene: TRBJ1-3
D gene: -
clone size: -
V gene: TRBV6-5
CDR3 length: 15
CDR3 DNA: TGTGCCAGCAGTTACGGTGTCAGCTCTGGAAACACCATATATTTT
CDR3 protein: CASSYGVSSGNTIYF

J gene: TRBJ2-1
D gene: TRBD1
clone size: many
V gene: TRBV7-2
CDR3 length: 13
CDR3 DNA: TGTGCCAGCAGCCTGACAGGGTCCGGTGAGCAGTTCTTC
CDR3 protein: CASSLTGSGEQFF

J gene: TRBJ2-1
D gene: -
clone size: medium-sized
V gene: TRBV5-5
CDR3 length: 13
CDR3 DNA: TGTGCCAGCAGCCTCATGGGGGGTGCTGAGCAGTTCTTC
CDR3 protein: CASSLMGGAEQFF

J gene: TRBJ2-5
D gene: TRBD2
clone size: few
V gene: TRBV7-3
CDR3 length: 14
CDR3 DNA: TGTGCCAGCAGCTTAGGCGGGGGGCCGGAGACCCAGTACTTC
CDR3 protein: CASSLGGGPETQYF

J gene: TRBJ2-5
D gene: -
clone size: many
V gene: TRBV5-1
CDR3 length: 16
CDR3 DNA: TGCGCCAGCAGCTTGGGGGCTAGCGTAGAACAAGAGACCCAGTACTTC
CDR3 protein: CASSLGASVEQETQYF

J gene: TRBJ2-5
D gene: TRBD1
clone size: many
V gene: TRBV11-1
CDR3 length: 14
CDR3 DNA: TGTGCCAGCAGACCGGGACAGGGCCAAGAGACCCAGTACTTC
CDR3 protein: CASRPGQGQETQYF

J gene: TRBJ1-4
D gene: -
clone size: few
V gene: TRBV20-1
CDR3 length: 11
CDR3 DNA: TGCAGTGCTCCATTAGGTGAAAAACTGTTTTTT
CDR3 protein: CSAPLGEKLFF

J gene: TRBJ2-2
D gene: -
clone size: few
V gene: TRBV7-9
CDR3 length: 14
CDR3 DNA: TGTGCCAGCAGCTTTAACAGGGACACCGGGGAGCTGTTTTTT
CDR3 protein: CASSFNRDTGELFF

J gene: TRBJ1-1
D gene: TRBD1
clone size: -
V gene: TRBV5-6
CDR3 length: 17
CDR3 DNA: TGTGCCAGCAGCTTGGTCGGGACAGGGACCTTGAACACTGAAGCTTTCTTT
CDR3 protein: CASSLVGTGTLNTEAFF

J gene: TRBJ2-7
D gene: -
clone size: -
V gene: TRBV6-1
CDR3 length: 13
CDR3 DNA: TGTGCCAGCACTCCCAGGGTCTCCTACGAGCAGTACTTC
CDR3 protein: CASTPRVSYEQYF

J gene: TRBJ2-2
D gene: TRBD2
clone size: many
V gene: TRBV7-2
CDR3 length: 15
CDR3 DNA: TGTGCCAGCAGCTTAGTAGCGGGGGGTAGCGGGGAGCTGTTTTTT
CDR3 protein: CASSLVAGGSGELFF

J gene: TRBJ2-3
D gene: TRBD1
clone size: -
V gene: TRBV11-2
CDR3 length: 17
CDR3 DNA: TGTGCCAGCAGCCGATCCGGGACAGCGACGCGGACAGATACGCAGTATTTT
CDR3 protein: CASSRSGTATRTDTQYF

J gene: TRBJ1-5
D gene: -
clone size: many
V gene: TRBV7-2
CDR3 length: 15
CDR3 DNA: TGTGCCAGCAGCTTAGGCGGTCGAAGCAATCAGCCCCAGCATTTT
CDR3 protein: CASSLGGRSNQPQHF

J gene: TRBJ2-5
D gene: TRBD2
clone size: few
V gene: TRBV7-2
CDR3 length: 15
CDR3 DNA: TGTGCCAGCAGCTCACTGGGACTAGGGAAAGAGACCCAGTACTTC
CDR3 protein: CASSSLGLGKETQYF